The 8 T cell receptor beta chains below were found in one sample sequenced in a study of shared T cell receptors in the human thymus. The protocol was immunoSEQ multiplex PCR, while the TCRdb copy is restricted to in-frame clones and leaves out a portion. The table records some 700,000 clones, approximately 85% of them present only once. Another study also made use of these data, one on human thymus T cells.

Sequencing was carried out using thymocytes. Receptors originate from a girl less than two years old with a congenital heart defect.

The chain joins TRBV6-6 to TRBJ1-5; the D is unclear. Per the germline V gene, CDR1 is MNHNY and CDR2 is SVGAGI (reference sequence). The V and J ends lost 6 bases and 0 bases respectively, with 15 bases between them. The CDR3 length is 16 residues. The CDR3 DNA is TGTGCCAGCAGCCTCGAGACAACCTATAGCAATCAGCCCCAGCATTTT. Amino acid sequence: CASSLETTYSNQPQHF.

The V call is TRBV10-2, the J call TRBJ1-4, with 9 positions matching TRBD1. This CDR3 is 16 amino acids long. Germline V gene sequence: CDR1 WSHSY, CDR2 SAAADI. V gave up 3 bases and J gave up 3 bases; unmatched junction bases: 5. DNA for the CDR3: TGCGCCAGCAGTGAACAGGGGGCGCGGTCTAATGAAAAACTGTTTTTT. It specifies CASSEQGARSNEKLFF.

There are a few counts of this clone. The rearrangement joins TRBV4-3 to TRBJ1-1; D unclear. This CDR3 is built from 16 residues. Germline loops: CDR1 LGHNA, CDR2 YSLEER. V was clipped by 7 bases and J by 4 bases, with 22 bases between them. CDR3 in amino acids: CASTAEGGRSVTEAFF. The CDR3 nucleotides are TGCGCCAGCACCGCGGAGGGAGGTCGGTCGGTCACTGAAGCTTTCTTT.

The rearrangement uses TRBV10-3 and TRBJ2-3, with 8 nucleotides matching TRBD1. Per the germline V gene, CDR1 is ENHRY and CDR2 is SYGVKD. The length of the CDR3 is 18 residues. Trimming cost V 5 bases and J 0 bases; bases outside gene matches: 13. The CDR3 loop is CAISSDRASRISTDTQYF. The CDR3 DNA follows: TGTGCCATCAGTTCGGACAGGGCCAGCCGAATTAGCACAGATACGCAGTATTTT.

This chain joins TRBV6-1 and TRBJ2-1, with 11 bases lining up with TRBD2. Looked up from germline, CDR1 is MNHNS and CDR2 is SASEGT. V lost 1 base, J lost 6 bases, and 5 bases stayed unmatched. The CDR3 length is 16 residues. CDR3 residues: CASSEDISGGANEQFF. The DNA for the CDR3 is TGTGCCAGCAGTGAAGATATTAGCGGGGGGGCCAATGAGCAGTTCTTC.

The chain uses TRBV15 and TRBJ1-4, with D perhaps matching TRBD1 (6 bases). Trimming shortened V by 1 base and J by 7 bases, and 16 bases separated the two germline ends. Germline V gene data show CDR1 as LNHNV and CDR2 as YYDKDF (reference sequence). The length of the CDR3 is 16 residues. The CDR3 reads CATSRAGGGRGEKLFF. As DNA, the CDR3 is TGTGCCACCAGCAGAGCTGGCGGGGGCCGGGGTGAAAAACTGTTTTTT. The entire variable domain, with the rest obtained from reference TRBV15 and TRBJ1-4, is as follows: DAMVIQNPRYQVTQFGKPVTLSCSQTLNHNVMYWYQQKSSQAPKLLFHYYDKDFNNEADTPDNFQSRRPNTSFCFLDIRSPGLGDTAMYLCATSRAGGGRGEKLFFGSGTQLSVL.

This chain connects TRBV6-5 to TRBJ2-7, with D tentatively TRBD2 (6 bases). The germline CDR1 and CDR2 sequences are MNHEY and SVGAGI. The CDR3 runs to 13 residues. V was cut by 4 bases and J by 5 bases, with 12 bases left in between. This CDR3 reads CASSFSGGHEQYF. CDR3 bases: TGTGCCAGCAGTTTTTCCGGGGGACACGAGCAGTACTTC.

This chain joins TRBV5-1 and TRBJ2-7; D is perhaps TRBD2 (6 bases). The V end lost 1 base, the J end lost 2 bases, and 13 bases lay between the germline ends. The CDR3 has 15 residues. Germline lookup yields CDR1 SGHRS and CDR2 YFSETQ. In DNA, the CDR3 is TGCGCCAGCAGCTTGATGGACTACACTACCTACGAGCAGTACTTC. It translates to CASSLMDYTTYEQYF.